These 3 T cell receptor beta chains were all obtained from the same sample, sequenced in a study of cytotoxic CD8 clonotypes in ibrutinib-treated CLL. Measured with immunoSEQ multiplex PCR; TCRdb has only the in-frame clones, and not every one. Of 130,000 or so clones listed, 70% to 80% are singletons. The sample was PBMCs, taken after 12 months of ibrutinib treatment. These receptors all stem from a human donor with chronic lymphocytic leukemia.

The chain carries TRBV7-9 and TRBJ1-3, with D tentatively TRBD1 (6 bases). V lost 5 bases and J 3 bases, leaving 14 bases between the germline ends. The CDR3 covers 15 residues. Germline CDR1 is SEHNR and CDR2 is FQNEAQ (reference sequence). CDR3 loop: CASSPEGGLGNTIYF. The DNA of the CDR3 is TGTGCCAGCAGCCCAGAGGGGGGGCTTGGAAACACCATATATTTT.

This clone is a singleton in its sample. The chain links TRBV30 to TRBJ2-3, with D tentatively TRBD1 (5 bases). The germline V gene has CDR1 GTSNPN and CDR2 SVGIG (reference sequence). The V end lost 0 bases, the J end lost 1 base, and 5 bases lay between the germline ends. The CDR3 runs to 13 residues. CDR3 sequence (DNA): TGTGCCTGGAGTGTAGGGGGCACAGATACGCAGTATTTT. Protein product: CAWSVGGTDTQYF. Full variable domain (remainder filled in from reference TRBV30 and TRBJ2-3): SQTIHQWPATLVQPVGSPLSLECTVEGTSNPNLYWYRQAAGRGLQLLFYSVGIGQISSEVPQNLSASRPQDRQFILSSKKLLLSDSGFYLCAWSVGGTDTQYFGPGTRLTVL.

The genes are TRBV27 and TRBJ2-7; 9 nucleotides agree with TRBD1. The CDR3 runs to 15 residues. Germline CDR1 MNHEY, CDR2 SMNVEV (reference sequence). V was clipped by 3 bases and J by 5 bases; unmatched bases: 8. The CDR3 spells CASSFRGQGLHEQYF. In DNA, the CDR3 is TGTGCCAGCAGTTTTCGTGGACAGGGGCTACACGAGCAGTACTTC.